This T cell receptor (beta chain) was profiled in a study of cytomegalovirus exposure and HLA in healthy donors. Overall study: Both the 120 validation repertoires and the approximately 700 first-cohort repertoires used the same platform, as reported by a later analysis. Study observations and caveats: In vitro work confirmed that three CMV-associated chains recognize CMV antigens. A classifier reportedly called cytomegalovirus status with high sensitivity and specificity. In the 120 or so validation repertoires, just under 95% of cluster scores exceeded 0, per a later analysis.

CDR3 length equals 15 residues. The germline CDR1 and CDR2 sequences are SGHVS and FQNEAQ. V gave up 5 bases and J gave up 7 bases; unmatched junction bases: 8. Turning to this clone: The target antigen is unknown.

TCRdb's table, derived via immunoSEQ multiplex PCR, lists solely in-frame clones and lacks some. The data show about 160,000 clones, with approximately 86% seen just once and approximately 2% held by the top ten. Sequenced sample: PBMCs. This TCR came from a woman under 30 in good health and CMV-seronegative. V and J are TRBV7-8 and TRBJ1-4; 9 nucleotides line up with TRBD1. In nucleotides, the CDR3 is TGTGCCAGCAGCCTTCTACAGGGGGCGGGTGAAAAACTGTTTTTT. Amino acid sequence: CASSLLQGAGEKLFF.